A selection of T cell receptor beta chains follows, all from one sample in a study of human T cells and chemical hapten exposure. From the RACE reads, TCRdb called clonotypes with MiXCR, one entry per CDR3 protein. The sample shows some 45,000 distinct CDR3 sequences, around 12% of them seen only once. Sequenced here: whole blood, sampled in connection with sensitization to the hapten diphenylcyclopropenone (DPC). The receptors derive from a woman aged 25 to 39 with alopecia areata. Some clones in this sample may be carry-over from other donors' samples. Both conserved end residues are part of each CDR3. A D gene is named only where the DNA matches it firmly. Clone size appears in some rows only: once, few, many, or a class for an expanded clone.

size	D	V	J	DNA	CDR3
-	-	TRBV2	TRBJ2-7	TGTGCCAGCAGAAGGGACAAAGGTAATAACGAGCAGTACTTC	CASRRDKGNNEQYF
many	-	TRBV27	TRBJ1-1	TGTGCCAGCAGTTTATCCGGGACTGTGAACACTGAAGCTTTCTTT	CASSLSGTVNTEAFF
-	TRBD1	TRBV6-1	TRBJ2-7	TGTGCCAGCAGAGCCGGGACAGGGTTCTACGAGCAGTACTTC	CASRAGTGFYEQYF
many	-	TRBV5-1	TRBJ2-3	TGCGCCAGCAGCGAGAGCGGCCCCGTTGTAAATACGCAGTATTTT	CASSESGPVVNTQYF
few	TRBD1	TRBV7-9	TRBJ1-2	TGTGCCAGCAGCCCCCCCGCGGACAGGCCACTCGGCTATGGCTACACCTTC	CASSPPADRPLGYGYTF
-	TRBD2	TRBV11-2	TRBJ2-1	TGTGCCAGCAGCACGGGACTAGCTGGTGAGCAGTTCTTC	CASSTGLAGEQFF
many	TRBD1	TRBV28	TRBJ1-2	TGTGCCAGCAGTCCAGCCCCCTCAGGGGGCCTCTATGGCTACACCTTC	CASSPAPSGGLYGYTF
few	TRBD1	TRBV29-1	TRBJ1-4	TGCAGCGTTGAAGAAGGGACAGGGGGGACTAATGAAAAACTGTTTTTT	CSVEEGTGGTNEKLFF
-	TRBD1	TRBV28	TRBJ1-6	TGTGCCAGCACCTCGGTAGCGGACAGGGGGGTTCCCCTCCACTTT	CASTSVADRGVPLHF
-	-	TRBV3-1	TRBJ2-7	TGTGCCAGCAGCCGGGACGGGGACTCCTACGAGCAGTACTTC	CASSRDGDSYEQYF
-	TRBD1	TRBV7-9	TRBJ1-2	TGTGCCAGCAGCCAGATTAACAGGGGGCTCGCTAACTATGGCTACACCTTC	CASSQINRGLANYGYTF
few	-	TRBV5-1	TRBJ1-1	TGCGCCAGCAGCCGGGTCTTCAACACTGAAGCTTTCTTT	CASSRVFNTEAFF
few	-	TRBV20-1	TRBJ2-3	TGCAGTGCTAGAGATAGGGCTACCGGCACAGATACGCAGTATTTT	CSARDRATGTDTQYF
few	-	TRBV28	TRBJ2-7	TGTGCCAGCAAAAGAAGGGCCCGGATACGGGAGTACTTC	CASKRRARIREYF
-	-	TRBV20-1	TRBJ2-3	TGCAGTGCGAGAGCAGACTCCCGACCCCGAGGCGGGAGAGGGGGTGGAGATACGCAGTATTTT	CSARADSRPRGGRGGGDTQYF
many	-	TRBV7-3	TRBJ2-7	TGTGCCAGCAGCCCGCAGTCTGGGAACTACGAGCAGTACTTC	CASSPQSGNYEQYF
many	TRBD1	TRBV10-3	TRBJ2-7	TGTGCCATCAGTGACGACAGGGGAGACTACGAGCAGTACTTC	CAISDDRGDYEQYF
many	-	TRBV29-1	TRBJ2-6	TGCAGCGTTAGAGGGGCTGGGGCCAACGTCCTGACTTTC	CSVRGAGANVLTF
few	-	TRBV14	TRBJ2-1	TGTGCCAGCAGCCAAGACGGGCATCAGTTCTTC	CASSQDGHQFF
few	-	TRBV28	TRBJ1-1	TGTGCCAGCAGAAAAAGCACTGAAGCTTTCTTT	CASRKSTEAFF
many	TRBD2	TRBV19	TRBJ2-2	TGTGCCAGTAGTCCGGGGACTAGCGGGAGAATCGCGAACACCGGGGAGCTGTTTTTT	CASSPGTSGRIANTGELFF
few	TRBD2	TRBV11-2	TRBJ2-7	TGTGCCAGCAGCCCGATTTCTCGGGCTAGCGGGATCGGGTACGAGCAGTACTTC	CASSPISRASGIGYEQYF
-	TRBD2	TRBV20-1	TRBJ2-7	TGCAGTGCTAGCGGGGGGTACTCCTACGAGCAGTACTTC	CSASGGYSYEQYF
-	TRBD2	TRBV11-2	TRBJ2-3	TGTGCCAGCAGCTCACCCAGGGTAGGAGCGGGAGGGGCAGATACGCAGTATTTT	CASSSPRVGAGGADTQYF
few	-	TRBV28	TRBJ1-2	TGTGCCAGCAGTTTGAATAACTATGGCTACACCTTC	CASSLNNYGYTF
many	-	TRBV18	TRBJ1-4	TGTGCCAGCTCACCACCGGGTATAAGGGAAAAACTGTTTTTT	CASSPPGIREKLFF
many	-	TRBV10-3	TRBJ2-1	TGTGCCATCAGTGAGTCTCACGGCCCATACAATGAGCAGTTCTTC	CAISESHGPYNEQFF
many	TRBD1	TRBV28	TRBJ1-5	TGTGCCAGCAGTGATGGCACAGGGGGACATCAGCCCCAGCATTTT	CASSDGTGGHQPQHF
-	-	TRBV28	TRBJ2-3	TGTGCCAGCAAGGCGGGATTGGGAGATACGCAGTATTTT	CASKAGLGDTQYF
few	TRBD2	TRBV11-3	TRBJ2-1	TGTGCCAGCAGCTTAGGAACTAGCGGACAGTACAATGAGCAGTTCTTC	CASSLGTSGQYNEQFF
once	-	TRBV6-5	TRBJ2-7	TGTGCCAGCAGCCCCGGGCAGGGCAGGCAGTACTTC	CASSPGQGRQYF
-	TRBD1	TRBV7-8	TRBJ1-6	TGTGCCAGCAGCCTCTCGCGGGACAGGGTTTCACCCCTCCACTTT	CASSLSRDRVSPLHF
few	-	TRBV6-2/TRBV6-3	TRBJ2-2	TGTGCCAGCAGGGGACGAAGCTTGGGGATCACCGGGGAGCTGTTTTTT	CASRGRSLGITGELFF
-	-	TRBV18	TRBJ2-7	TGTGCCAGCTCACCACCAGGAGGGAACGAGCAGTACTTC	CASSPPGGNEQYF
many	TRBD1	TRBV6-6	TRBJ2-3	TGTGCCAGCAGCAGAGACAGGGGGGTTACAGATACGCAGTATTTT	CASSRDRGVTDTQYF
-	-	TRBV18	TRBJ1-5	TGTGCCAGCTCACCTACTTGGGACCCCGATCAGCCCCAGCATTTT	CASSPTWDPDQPQHF
few	-	TRBV6-2/TRBV6-3	TRBJ1-1	TGTGCCAGCACCCGGGGGTCGGGCGGTGGCCTGAACACTGAAGCTTTCTTT	CASTRGSGGGLNTEAFF
many	TRBD1	TRBV3-1	TRBJ2-5	TGTGCCAGCAGCCCCCGGACAGGTCAAGAGACCCAGTACTTC	CASSPRTGQETQYF
-	-	TRBV13	TRBJ2-5	TGTGCCAGCAGCTCACAAGGGGAGACCCAGTACTTC	CASSSQGETQYF
few	TRBD2	TRBV24-1	TRBJ2-1	TGTGCCACCAGTGATCCAGGCGGGACTAGCGACAATGAGCAGTTCTTC	CATSDPGGTSDNEQFF
-	-	TRBV5-4	TRBJ2-3	TGTGCCAGCAGCTTGGGTGGGTCGGGGCTTACAGATACGCAGTATTTT	CASSLGGSGLTDTQYF
-	-	TRBV7-9	TRBJ2-4	TGTGCCAGCAGCTTAGGGGATTTAGCCAAAAACATTCAGTACTTC	CASSLGDLAKNIQYF
many	TRBD1	TRBV29-1	TRBJ2-2	TGCAGCGCCAGGGGGCAGAACACCGGGGAGCTGTTTTTT	CSARGQNTGELFF
few	TRBD2	TRBV7-9	TRBJ2-5	TGTGCCAGCAGCTCGACGGGGGGAAAAGAGACCCAGTACTTC	CASSSTGGKETQYF
-	-	TRBV11-3	TRBJ2-5	TGTGCCAGCAGCCCTGGTACCCAGCAACAAGAGACCCAGTACTTC	CASSPGTQQQETQYF
many	TRBD2	TRBV2	TRBJ2-1	TGTGCCAGCAGGCCGGGACTAGCCGGCAATGAGCAGTTCTTC	CASRPGLAGNEQFF
-	-	TRBV2	TRBJ2-7	TGTGCCAGCAGTTTAGCGGCGACTGCTGAGTACTTC	CASSLAATAEYF
-	-	TRBV29-1	TRBJ2-5	TGCAGCGTTGAAAGCAGGGCCAGCCAAGAGACCCAGTACTTC	CSVESRASQETQYF
-	-	TRBV7-3	TRBJ1-3	TGTGCCAGCAGCTTAGGAGGAGCGGCTGGAAACACCATATATTTT	CASSLGGAAGNTIYF